This paragraph reports one TCR beta chain. This same CDR3 is encoded by further DNA sequences in the sample. TCRdb's copy holds only in-frame clones and misses some; the assay was immunoSEQ multiplex PCR. The repertoire consists of 120,000 to 150,000 clones, with 80% to 85% occurring once and the leading ten covering less than 9%. The germline V gene has CDR1 MDHEN and CDR2 SYDVKM. The CDR3 spans 12 residues. V lost 3 bases and J 4 bases, leaving 6 bases between the germline ends. The data belong to a study of blood T cell repertoires in COVID-19. The origin of this receptor is a young man with COVID-19, enrolled during active disease. The sample taken for sequencing was peripheral blood. The chain employs TRBV28 and TRBJ1-2; the D gene is possibly TRBD1 (6 bases). CDR3 nucleotides: TGTGCCAGCAGTTTGACAGGCTATGGCTACACCTTC. This codes for CASSLTGYGYTF.